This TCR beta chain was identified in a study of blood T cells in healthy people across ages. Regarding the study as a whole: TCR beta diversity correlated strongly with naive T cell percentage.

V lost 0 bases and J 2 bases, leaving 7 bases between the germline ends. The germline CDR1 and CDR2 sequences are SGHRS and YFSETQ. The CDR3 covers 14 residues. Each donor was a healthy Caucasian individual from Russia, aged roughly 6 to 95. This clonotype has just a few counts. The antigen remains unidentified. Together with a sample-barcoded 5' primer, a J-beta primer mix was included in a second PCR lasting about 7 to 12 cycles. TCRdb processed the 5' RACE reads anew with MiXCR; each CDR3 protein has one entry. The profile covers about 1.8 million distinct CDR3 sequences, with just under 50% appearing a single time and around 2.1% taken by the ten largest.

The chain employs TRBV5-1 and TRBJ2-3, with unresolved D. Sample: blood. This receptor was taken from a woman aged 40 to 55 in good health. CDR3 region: CASSLALTTDTQYF. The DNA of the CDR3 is TGCGCCAGCAGCTTGGCGCTAACCACAGATACGCAGTATTTT.